Following are 5 T cell receptor beta chains from one sample sequenced in a study of blood T cell repertoires in COVID-19. Assay used: immunoSEQ multiplex PCR; TCRdb lists only in-frame clones, some missing. The top ten hold 8.8% of the sample, which has some 50,000 clones, around 68% seen once. The sample was peripheral blood. The receptors shown here come from a woman in her seventies with acute or convalescent COVID-19.

The chain combines TRBV30 with TRBJ2-6, with 10 bases lining up with TRBD1. Germline V CDR1 and CDR2: GTSNPN, SVGIG (reference sequence). CDR3 length: 16 residues. Trimming at V came to 4 bases and at J to 1 base, leaving 4 bases not matched to a gene. CDR3: CAWTGTGDSGANVLTF. The CDR3 coding sequence is TGTGCCTGGACCGGGACAGGGGATTCTGGGGCCAACGTCCTGACTTTC.

This clone was recorded a few times. This rearrangement joins TRBV27 to TRBJ1-1; D possibly corresponds to TRBD1 (6 bases). The CDR3 spans 15 residues. Trimming stripped 8 bases from V and 4 bases from J, with 20 bases between. The germline CDR1 and CDR2 sequences are MNHEY and SMNVEV (reference sequence). CDR3 sequence (DNA): TGTGCCAGCGCCCTTGGGGGCACAGGGATCACTGAAGCTTTCTTT. This translates into CASALGGTGITEAFF.

The chain recombines TRBV5-6 with TRBJ1-5; 11 nucleotides align to TRBD1. The CDR3 totals 14 residues. V dropped 3 bases and J dropped 6; count of bases not matched to a gene: 2. CDR1 and CDR2 from the germline V gene are SGHDT and YYEEEE. The CDR3 is CASSSGTGGQPQHF. The CDR3 DNA reads TGTGCCAGCAGCTCCGGGACAGGGGGTCAGCCCCAGCATTTT.

The CDR3, as DNA: TGCGCCAGCTTTTTCGGGGGGGCTCTGTTCTTC. Its protein product is CASFFGGALFF. The chain carries TRBV5-1 and TRBJ2-1, with 8 bases fitting TRBD2. CDR3 size: 11 residues. V lost 7 bases, J lost 15 bases, and 9 bases stayed unmatched. Germline CDR1 SGHRS, CDR2 YFSETQ. Complete variable domain (other parts from reference TRBV5-1 and TRBJ2-1): KAGVTQTPRYLIKTRGQQVTLSCSPISGHRSVSWYQQTPGQGLQFLFEYFSETQRNKGNFPGRFSGRQFSNSRSEMNVSTLELGDSALYLCASFFGGALFFGPGTRLTVL.

J is TRBJ2-3 and V is TRBV24-1; TRBD2 is a possible D gene (5 bases). The germline V gene has CDR1 KGHDR and CDR2 SFDVKD. This CDR3 comprises 14 residues. Trimming stripped 7 bases from V and 0 bases from J, with 10 bases between. The DNA of the CDR3 is TGTGCCACCAGGACCGGGGATAGCACAGATACGCAGTATTTT. Its protein is CATRTGDSTDTQYF.